This TCR beta chain was identified during a study of CD8 T cells in Susac syndrome (dated by TCRdb to about 2019). Study-wide context: Repertoire sequencing was used to test whether CD8+ T cell activation and differentiation in Susac syndrome was antigen driven. CD8+ T cell repertoire clonality was compared between over 9 healthy donors, approximately 14 Susac syndrome patients and approximately 16 multiple sclerosis patients.

RNA was extracted using the RNeasy kit, and 0.5 to 1 microgram was reverse transcribed with random hexamers. The immunoSEQ multiplex PCR assay, covering 54 Vbeta and 13 Jbeta segments, was used to amplify TCR beta CDR3 regions. Bias from PCR amplification was corrected by using a synthetic template baseline for primer optimization and for computational correction. The original methods were these. Reads were annotated to V, D and J genes according to IMGT and were analyzed with immunoSEQ Analyzer, with only productive sequences retained. To calculate clonality, Shannon entropy was normalized by log2 of the number of productive unique sequences and then subtracted from one. Public and private clones were assessed among the 100 most prevalent clones of each patient and control. Susac-specific clones were defined as absent from healthy and MS cohorts, some 1,000 published viral clones and other ImmuneACCESS disease sequences. In TCRdb, the public reads were trimmed at Q25 with fastp and aligned with MiXCR, with productive beta chains retained. For every CDR3 protein sequence, its rows merge into one entry that carries the most common genes and DNA. The V and J calls were not made by the authors but by TCRdb's processing. The sample records 65,000 to 90,000 distinct CDR3 sequences, about 95% of which are singletons. In total, the top ten clones hold just under 0.4% of the sample.

Peripheral blood CD8+ and CD4+ T cells from healthy donors, Susac syndrome patients and multiple sclerosis patients were profiled using high-throughput TCR beta sequencing. The multiple sclerosis controls were treatment-naive patients who had stable or active relapsing-remitting disease and met the revised McDonald criteria. Bulk CD8+ and CD4+ T cells were purified by magnetic negative isolation, while CD8+ TEMRA cells were enriched using FACS. Blood was collected in EDTA tubes and processed within 24 hours, with PBMCs isolated through density gradient centrifugation. PBMCs intended for TCR sequencing were cryopreserved in liquid nitrogen and were subsequently thawed in a 37 degrees C water bath. A purity of at least 90% was achieved for sorted or isolated CD4+, CD8+ and CD8+ TEMRA cells. Concerning this clonotype: Its antigen is not yet known. No base quality values were provided; no much bigger clone lies one nucleotide off.

V loses 7 bases, J loses 3 bases, and the germline ends lie 10 bases apart. The CDR3 spans 11 residues, from the cysteine through the phenylalanine. CDR3 DNA only is kept here, 33 bases in frame from base 1. CDR1 and CDR2 are read off the germline V gene as SQVTM and ANQGSEA. Study-wide findings and limitations: The TCR sequencing and HLA analysis was acknowledged to have included a relatively small number of individuals.

The sequence was collected from a human donor with multiple sclerosis. The sequenced sample consisted of CD8+ T cells from PBMCs. This receptor chain uses TRBV29-1 and TRBJ2-7, with the D gene not clear enough to name. The CDR3 region has the sequence CSASGIYEQYF. The DNA sequence is as follows: TGCAGCGCCTCCGGAATCTACGAGCAGTACTTC.